This TCR beta chain was documented in a study of cytomegalovirus exposure and HLA in healthy donors. Whole-study findings and limits: One later analysis reportedly identified an Asian-associated ancestry cluster that showed fewer N-insertions than the roughly 600-donor mean.

The PCR employed 60 Vbeta primers together with 13 Jbeta primers. Here immunoSEQ multiplex PCR was the method, and the copy in TCRdb shows in-frame clones only, minus some. This table holds 110,000 to 150,000 clones, about 73% found once. Comments on this clone: Its antigen is still unknown.

V dropped 6 bases and J dropped 5 bases, with 13 bases sitting between them. CDR1 and CDR2 (germline): MNHEY, SMNVEV (reference sequence). This CDR3 region has 13 residues. V is TRBV27 and J is TRBJ1-1, with unresolved D. The sequence came from a woman in her sixties in good health and CMV-seropositive. Sequencing used PBMCs. The CDR3 DNA follows: TGTGCCAGCAGCGTAGGAGGTCGGACTGAAGCTTTCTTT. It yields the protein CASSVGGRTEAFF.